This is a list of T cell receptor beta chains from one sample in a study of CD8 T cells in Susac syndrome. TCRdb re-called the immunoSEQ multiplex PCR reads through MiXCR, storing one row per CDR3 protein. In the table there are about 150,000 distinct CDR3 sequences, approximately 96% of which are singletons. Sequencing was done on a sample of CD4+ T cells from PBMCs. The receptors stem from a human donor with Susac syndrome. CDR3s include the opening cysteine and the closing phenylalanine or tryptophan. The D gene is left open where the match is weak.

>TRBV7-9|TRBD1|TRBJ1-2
CASSLGGDRRYGYTF
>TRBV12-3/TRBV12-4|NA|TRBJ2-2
CASRVRSTGELFF
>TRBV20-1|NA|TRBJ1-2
CSARDWEDGYTF
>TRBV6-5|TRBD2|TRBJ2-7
CASSYSGSGGTGEQYF
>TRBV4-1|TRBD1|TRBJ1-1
CASSHGTANTEAFF
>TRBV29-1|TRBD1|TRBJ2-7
CSARQGIYEQYF
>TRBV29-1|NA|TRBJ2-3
CSARLLGTDTQYF
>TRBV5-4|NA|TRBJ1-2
CASSLDNYGYTF
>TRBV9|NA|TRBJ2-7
CASSAEVGEQYF
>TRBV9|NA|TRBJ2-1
CASSLRAGSSEQFF
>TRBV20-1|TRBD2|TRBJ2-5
CSALWTSGGARETQYF
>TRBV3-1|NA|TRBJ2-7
CASSQKRASYEQYF
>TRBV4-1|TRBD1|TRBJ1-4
CASSQPTGLNEKLFF
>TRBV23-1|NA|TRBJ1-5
CASSTQLNSNQPQHF
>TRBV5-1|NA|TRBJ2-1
CASSLSGSYNEQFF
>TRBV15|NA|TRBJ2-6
CATSSPRQGSGANVLTF
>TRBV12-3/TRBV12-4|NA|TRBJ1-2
CASVTGQYGYTF
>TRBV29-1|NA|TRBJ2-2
CSVEVVTGELFF
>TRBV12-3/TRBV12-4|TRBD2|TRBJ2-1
CASAGGRTSGGSYNEQFF
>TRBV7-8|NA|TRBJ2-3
CASSLALGRNTDTQYF
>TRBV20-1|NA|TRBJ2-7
CSASSLPGTDYEQYF
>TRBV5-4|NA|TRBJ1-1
CASSLVNGGNTEAFF
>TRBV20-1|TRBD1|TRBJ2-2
CSAKRQGVTGELFF
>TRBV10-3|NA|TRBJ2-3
CAISEGQLPSTDTQYF
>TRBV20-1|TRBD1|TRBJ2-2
CSANVGQALTGELFF
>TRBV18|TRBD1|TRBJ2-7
CASSLGGDRGYEQYF
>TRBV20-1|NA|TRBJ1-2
CSARDVTYGYTF
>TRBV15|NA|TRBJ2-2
CATSYREDGELFF
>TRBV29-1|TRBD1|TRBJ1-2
CSVDVDEQGATYYGYTF
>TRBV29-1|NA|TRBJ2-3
CSVRTAFGTDTQYF
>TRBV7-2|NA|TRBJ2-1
CASSTGRNNEQFF
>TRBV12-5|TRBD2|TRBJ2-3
CASGTSGGVVDTQYF
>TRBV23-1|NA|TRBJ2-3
CASTTGPLVSTDTQYF
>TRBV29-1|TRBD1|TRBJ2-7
CSVEVDRGLEQYF
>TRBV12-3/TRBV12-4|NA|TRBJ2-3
CASSLYRSSTDTQYF
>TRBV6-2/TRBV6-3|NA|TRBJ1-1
CASGRTEAFF
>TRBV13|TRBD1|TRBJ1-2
CASSLARQGAFYGYTF
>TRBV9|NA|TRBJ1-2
CASSPHWLLIEFGYTF
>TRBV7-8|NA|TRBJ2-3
CASSLARGGTDTQYF
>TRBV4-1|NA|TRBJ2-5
CASSQEGGGGETQYF
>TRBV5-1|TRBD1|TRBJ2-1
CASSIDRGEQFF
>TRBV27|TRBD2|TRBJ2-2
CATFGRENPGELFF
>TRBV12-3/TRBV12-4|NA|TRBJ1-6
CASRTETNSPLHF
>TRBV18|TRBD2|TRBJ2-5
CASSPTSGGYQETQYF
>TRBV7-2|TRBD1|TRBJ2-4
CASSLALTWTGVDIQYF
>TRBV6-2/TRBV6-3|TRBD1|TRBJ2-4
CASSSGQGIQYF
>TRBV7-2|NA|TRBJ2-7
CASSVQGYEQYF
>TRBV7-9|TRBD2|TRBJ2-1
CASSLGSSGAHNEQFF